A single sample gave rise to the 32 T cell receptor beta chains below, sequenced in a study of T cells in Graves' hyperthyroidism and ophthalmopathy. The source material, RNA transcripts, was used to amplify TCR beta CDR3 regions. With the HTBI primer set, the TCR CDR3 went through a first round of RT-PCR. Each CDR3 protein is one row after TCRdb ran MiXCR on the multiplex PCR reads. The table has approximately 590,000 distinct CDR3 sequences, 40% to 55% seen once. Sequenced: peripheral blood or thyroid tissue (not recorded which). Every receptor here comes from a woman aged 18-35 years with Graves' hyperthyroidism.

This clonotype is a singleton in its sample. The chain combines TRBV2 with TRBJ2-7; D is ambiguous. CDR1 SNHLY and CDR2 FYNNEI come from the germline V gene. CDR3 length equals 9 residues. V was trimmed by 5 bases and J by 7 bases, leaving 3 bases between them. The CDR3 is CASSREQYF. The CDR3 DNA follows: TGTGCCAGCAGTCGTGAGCAGTACTTC.

This clonotype was recorded at least ten times. The gene calls are TRBV15 and TRBJ1-1; D is ambiguous. The germline V gene has CDR1 LNHNV and CDR2 YYDKDF (reference sequence). The germline V and J ends were trimmed by 1 base and 5 bases, with 5 bases remaining between them. The CDR3 covers 12 residues. The CDR3 sequence: CATSRVWTEAFF. The CDR3 DNA is TGTGCCACCAGCAGAGTTTGGACTGAAGCTTTCTTT.

The V call is TRBV7-8, the J call TRBJ2-7, with D perhaps TRBD2 (5 bases). CDR1 SGHVS and CDR2 FQNEAQ come from the germline V gene. The CDR3 has 16 amino acids. V lost 1 base and J lost 0, with 13 bases in between. CDR3 region: CASSLVPRAISYEQYF. For the CDR3, the DNA is TGTGCCAGCAGCTTAGTCCCGCGGGCAATCTCCTACGAGCAGTACTTC.

The chain combines TRBV2 with TRBJ1-6, with no clear D. The length of the CDR3 is 17 residues. The germline V gene encodes CDR1 SNHLY and CDR2 FYNNEI. V was shortened by 6 bases and J by 0 bases, with 15 bases between the two germline ends. CDR3 loop: CASRKQALSSYNSPLHF. The CDR3 DNA sequence: TGTGCCAGCAGAAAGCAGGCCCTGAGCTCCTATAATTCACCCCTCCACTTT.

This clonotype was detected many times. This chain connects TRBV30 to TRBJ2-5; D not resolved. The CDR3 runs to 13 residues. Trimming stripped 4 bases from V and 1 base from J, with 10 bases between. CDR1 GTSNPN and CDR2 SVGIG come from the germline V gene (reference sequence). CDR3 amino acids: CAWTYDTQETQYF. As DNA, the CDR3 is TGTGCCTGGACCTACGACACCCAAGAGACCCAGTACTTC. The full variable domain, with the rest looked up from reference TRBV30 and TRBJ2-5, is SQTIHQWPATLVQPVGSPLSLECTVEGTSNPNLYWYRQAAGRGLQLLFYSVGIGQISSEVPQNLSASRPQDRQFILSSKKLLLSDSGFYLCAWTYDTQETQYFGPGTRLLVL.

This sequence joins TRBV7-9 and TRBJ1-2; 10 bases line up with TRBD1. Germline-derived CDR1 and CDR2 are SEHNR and FQNEAQ (reference sequence). After removal of 4 bases from V and 6 bases from J, the junction contained 5 bases not matched to a gene. This CDR3 contains 14 residues. In nucleotides, the CDR3 is TGTGCCAGCAGCTGGGACAGGGGATGGAATGGCTACACCTTC. Encoded protein: CASSWDRGWNGYTF.

V gene TRBV10-3 combines with J gene TRBJ1-6, with D possibly being TRBD1 (6 bases). This CDR3 is built from 14 residues. The V gene lost 6 bases and the J gene lost 9 bases, with 15 bases spanning the gap. Germline-derived CDR1 and CDR2 are ENHRY and SYGVKD. The CDR3 loop is CAISGGGHGSPLHF. CDR3 coding DNA: TGTGCCATCAGCGGAGGGGGGCACGGTTCACCCCTCCACTTT.

In nucleotides, the CDR3 is TGCAGTAATCACAGGGCCGGGAATTCACCCCTCCACTTT. Protein sequence: CSNHRAGNSPLHF. The chain employs TRBV20-1 and TRBJ1-6; possible D gene TRBD1, 6 bases. The ends were cut back, 8 bases at V and 7 bases at J, with 15 bases in the middle. There are 13 residues in the CDR3. Germline assignment: CDR1 DFQATT and CDR2 SNEGSKA (reference sequence).

This clonotype was observed at least ten times. The chain carries TRBV24-1 and TRBJ1-1; 8 nucleotides match TRBD1. Germline CDR1 reads KGHDR; CDR2 reads SFDVKD. The CDR3 sequence is 13 residues long. J gave up 1 base and V 7 bases, and 1 base lay outside the gene matches. The CDR3 DNA follows: TGTGCCACCAGGGACAGGGCGAACACTGAAGCTTTCTTT. The encoded protein is CATRDRANTEAFF.

This clonotype is a singleton in its sample. This rearrangement joins TRBV29-1 to TRBJ1-4; the D gene is possibly TRBD1 (5 bases). CDR3 length equals 11 residues. The V gene lost 4 bases and the J gene lost 10 bases, with 10 bases spanning the gap. Germline-derived CDR1 and CDR2 are SQVTM and ANQGSEA. In DNA form, the CDR3 reads TGCAGCGTTGCGGGGGTTGGAAAACTGTTTTTT. Translation: CSVAGVGKLFF. The full variable domain, with the rest looked up from reference TRBV29-1 and TRBJ1-4, is SAVISQKPSRDICQRGTSLTIQCQVDSQVTMMFWYRQQPGQSLTLIATANQGSEATYESGFVIDKFPISRPNLTFSTLTVSNMSPEDSSIYLCSVAGVGKLFFGSGTQLSVL.

This clonotype was counted at least ten times. This sequence joins TRBV10-3 and TRBJ2-2, with D perhaps matching TRBD1 (6 bases). Trimming left V 9 bases short and J 0 bases short, with 8 bases between. Per germline, CDR1 ENHRY and CDR2 SYGVKD. CDR3 length equals 13 residues. CDR3 nucleotides: TGTGCCATGGGGGCTCCGAACACCGGGGAGCTGTTTTTT. Amino acids: CAMGAPNTGELFF.

V and J are TRBV7-8 and TRBJ1-5; maybe TRBD1 (6 bases). With 5 bases removed from V and 0 bases from J, the gap between germline ends came to 14 bases. In germline, CDR1 is SGHVS, CDR2 FQNEAQ. The CDR3 is made up of 16 amino acids. The CDR3 loop reads CASSLGQTNSNQPQHF. The CDR3 DNA reads TGTGCCAGCAGCCTTGGACAGACTAATAGCAATCAGCCCCAGCATTTT.

The table lists this clonotype with many counts. V is TRBV29-1 and J is TRBJ1-5; D uncertain. Germline lookup yields CDR1 SQVTM and CDR2 ANQGSEA. V lost 5 bases, J lost 2 bases, and 10 bases lay in between. This CDR3 has 13 residues. CDR3 nucleotide sequence: TGCAGCGTTTGGGCGGGTGGCAATCAGCCCCAGCATTTT. It is translated as CSVWAGGNQPQHF.

This chain connects TRBV7-9 to TRBJ2-7; no reliable D call. V dropped 1 base and J dropped 8 bases, with 9 bases sitting between them. This CDR3 is built from 12 residues. Germline loops: CDR1 SEHNR, CDR2 FQNEAQ (reference sequence). DNA for the CDR3: TGTGCCAGCAGCTTAGGAACGGGCCAGCAGTACTTC. This translates into CASSLGTGQQYF. The full variable domain, its missing parts supplied by reference TRBV7-9 and TRBJ2-7, is DTGVSQNPRHKITKRGQNVTFRCDPISEHNRLYWYRQTLGQGPEFLTYFQNEAQLEKSRLLSDRFSAERPKGSFSTLEIQRTEQGDSAMYLCASSLGTGQQYFGPGTRLTVT.

This clonotype was seen a single time. This rearrangement joins TRBV5-1 to TRBJ1-3; D is unresolved. The CDR3 is 17 amino acids. The V end was cut by 4 bases, the J end by 0 bases, with 17 bases between. The germline gives CDR1 SGHRS, CDR2 YFSETQ. This chain's CDR3 is CASSPSGSLSSGNTIYF. CDR3 nucleotides: TGCGCCAGCAGCCCCAGTGGCAGTCTAAGCTCTGGAAACACCATATATTTT.

This chain connects TRBV9 to TRBJ1-2; D possibly corresponds to TRBD1 (5 bases). Germline CDR1 reads SGDLS; CDR2 reads YYNGEE. The CDR3 loop spans 14 amino acids. The V end was cut by 0 bases, the J end by 2 bases, with 8 bases between. The CDR3 bases are TGTGCCAGCAGCGTAGGGGGACGGAACTATGGCTACACCTTC. Protein sequence: CASSVGGRNYGYTF. The variable domain in full, completed from reference TRBV9 and TRBJ1-2, reads DSGVTQTPKHLITATGQRVTLRCSPRSGDLSVYWYQQSLDQGLQFLIQYYNGEERAKGNILERFSAQQFPDLHSELNLSSLELGDSALYFCASSVGGRNYGYTFGSGTRLTVV.

This clonotype showed up many times. J is TRBJ1-1 and V is TRBV7-3; D ambiguous. Germline CDR1 is SGHTA and CDR2 is FQGTGA. CDR3 length equals 14 residues. V lost 0 bases and J 4 bases, leaving 9 bases between the germline ends. The CDR3 loop reads CASSLTGMGTEAFF. As DNA, the CDR3 is TGTGCCAGCAGCTTAACGGGAATGGGCACTGAAGCTTTCTTT. The full variable domain, its missing parts supplied by reference TRBV7-3 and TRBJ1-1, is GAGVSQTPSNKVTEKGKYVELRCDPISGHTALYWYRQSLGQGPEFLIYFQGTGAADDSGLPNDRFFAVRPEGSVSTLKIQRTERGDSAVYLCASSLTGMGTEAFFGQGTRLTVV.

This clonotype was detected ten times or more. V is TRBV2 and J is TRBJ2-5; the D call may be TRBD1 or TRBD2 (5 bases each). Deletions cut 7 bases from V and 8 bases from J, with 17 bases between. This CDR3 contains 13 residues. Germline V gene sequence: CDR1 SNHLY, CDR2 FYNNEI. CDR3 coding DNA: TGTGCCAGCAAGCCGGGGCCTGGAGACACCCAGTACTTC. This encodes CASKPGPGDTQYF.

J is TRBJ2-7 and V is TRBV2; D is perhaps TRBD2 (6 bases). With 6 bases removed from V and 3 bases from J, the gap between germline ends came to 15 bases. Germline CDR1 and CDR2: SNHLY and FYNNEI. The CDR3 has 14 residues. DNA of the CDR3: TGTGCCAGCAGGGGTGGGACTGGGGGCTACGAGCAGTACTTC. Translating it yields CASRGGTGGYEQYF.

This clonotype occurred once. The chain combines TRBV10-3 with TRBJ2-7; 14 bases match TRBD2. The CDR3 spans 17 residues. Germline V gene lookup returns CDR1 ENHRY and CDR2 SYGVKD. Losses at the gene ends were 5 bases for V and 2 bases for J; bases not matched to a gene: 8. The CDR3 sequence is CAISSQATSGRAYEQYF. The CDR3 nucleotides are TGTGCCATCAGTAGCCAAGCGACTAGCGGGAGGGCCTACGAGCAGTACTTC.

In its sample, this clonotype was seen a few times. The V call is TRBV2, the J call TRBJ1-2; TRBD1 might be the D (6 bases). V lost 1 base to trimming and J lost 4 bases, with 13 bases between them. This CDR3 spans 15 amino acids. Per germline, CDR1 SNHLY and CDR2 FYNNEI. CDR3 protein: CASSEEGGGGYGYTF. For the CDR3, the DNA is TGTGCCAGCAGTGAAGAGGGGGGTGGGGGCTATGGCTACACCTTC.

This clonotype has only one observation. The V and J genes are TRBV10-3 and TRBJ1-1; D is ambiguous. The CDR3 is made up of 13 amino acids. In germline, CDR1 is ENHRY, CDR2 SYGVKD. Trimming took 11 bases from V and 1 from J, leaving 14 bases between them. The CDR3 bases are TGTGCCTCAGACGGGGTTAAGAACACTGAAGCTTTCTTT. This gives the protein CASDGVKNTEAFF.

The J gene is TRBJ1-2, the V gene TRBV25-1; tentative D call: TRBD1 (6 bases). This CDR3 region has 15 residues. Per germline, CDR1 MGHDK and CDR2 SYGVNS. With 4 bases removed from V and 4 bases from J, the gap between germline ends came to 16 bases. The CDR3 loop reads CASSARDTLGYGYTF. The CDR3 coding sequence is TGTGCCAGCAGTGCTAGGGACACCCTGGGCTATGGCTACACCTTC.

V gene TRBV7-2 combines with J gene TRBJ2-5; 9 nucleotides align to TRBD1. This CDR3 spans 14 amino acids. Germline loops: CDR1 SGHTA, CDR2 FQGNSA. J lost 5 bases, V lost 5 bases, and 6 bases had no gene match. Here the CDR3 reads CASSRDGTGETQYF. Here the CDR3 DNA reads TGTGCCAGCAGCCGCGACGGGACAGGGGAGACCCAGTACTTC.

This clonotype has a single count. The chain couples TRBV5-1 to TRBJ2-7; 10 bases agree with TRBD2. Germline V gene data show CDR1 as SGHRS and CDR2 as YFSETQ. Trimming at V came to 0 bases and at J to 6 bases, leaving 6 bases not matched to a gene. CDR3 size: 15 residues. The CDR3 nucleotides are TGCGCCAGCAGCTTGGGCGGGACTAGCGTTACCGAGCAGTACTTC. It encodes CASSLGGTSVTEQYF.

This clonotype showed up just a few times. This sequence joins TRBV20-1 and TRBJ2-7; 10 bases match TRBD2. This CDR3 region has 14 residues. Germline lookup yields CDR1 DFQATT and CDR2 SNEGSKA (reference sequence). V trimming: 3 bases; J trimming: 6 bases; junction bases outside the gene matches: 8. As DNA, the CDR3 is TGCAGTGCTAGCCCTAGCGGGAGAGGGGTCGAGCAGTACTTC. This codes for CSASPSGRGVEQYF.

The chain recombines TRBV24-1 with TRBJ2-5, with 11 bases aligning to TRBD1. This CDR3 has 17 amino acids. Unmatched junction bases numbered 14, after V lost 9 bases and J lost 3 bases. Germline assignment: CDR1 KGHDR and CDR2 SFDVKD. The CDR3 DNA reads as TGTGCCACCCGTGTTTACACGCCGGGACAGGGGGAAGAGACCCAGTACTTC. Encoded protein: CATRVYTPGQGEETQYF.

This clonotype was observed once. A read error may be the cause here, since a much bigger clone is one base away. The chain recombines TRBV10-3 with TRBJ1-5; 7 nucleotides agree with TRBD1. The CDR3 extends over 15 amino acids. Germline-derived CDR1 and CDR2 are ENHRY and SYGVKD. The J segment lost 1 base and the V segment lost 4 bases, leaving 4 bases of the junction unmatched. Here the CDR3 reads CAISGPTGSNQPQHF. CDR3 DNA sequence: TGTGCCATCAGTGGGCCGACAGGGAGCAATCAGCCCCAGCATTTT.

This rearrangement joins TRBV10-3 to TRBJ2-6, with 7 nucleotides matching TRBD1. This CDR3 is built from 15 residues. V shed 9 bases and J 4 bases; nucleotides not matched to a gene: 9. CDR1 and CDR2 from the germline V gene are ENHRY and SYGVKD. CDR3 region: CAMTTGFTGANVLTF. CDR3 coding DNA: TGTGCCATGACGACAGGGTTCACCGGGGCCAACGTCCTGACTTTC.

V is TRBV9 and J is TRBJ1-5, with D perhaps matching TRBD1 (5 bases). With 8 bases removed from V and 1 base from J, the gap between germline ends came to 16 bases. The germline gives CDR1 SGDLS, CDR2 YYNGEE. This CDR3 comprises 15 residues. The CDR3 DNA reads TGTGCCAGTAATAGGGACGAAGTAAGCAATCAGCCCCAGCATTTT. Residues: CASNRDEVSNQPQHF.

This clonotype was counted between two and nine times. The chain combines TRBV7-2 with TRBJ1-2; D unclear. The CDR3 has 15 residues. Trimming stripped 3 bases from V and 5 bases from J, with 16 bases between. Germline V gene data show CDR1 as SGHTA and CDR2 as FQGNSA. The CDR3 DNA follows: TGTGCCAGCAGCTTGGTATCCATGTTGGGATATGGCTACACCTTC. Its protein product is CASSLVSMLGYGYTF.

This clonotype has ten or more counts. The chain carries TRBV9 and TRBJ1-4; no reliable D call. Germline V lookup: CDR1 SGDLS, CDR2 YYNGEE. V lost 4 bases, J lost 0 bases, and 7 bases lay in between. This CDR3 is built from 14 residues. This CDR3 reads CASSLRSTNEKLFF. CDR3 bases: TGTGCCAGCAGCCTCCGATCAACTAATGAAAAACTGTTTTTT.